One sample yielded the 27 T cell receptor beta chains listed below, sequenced in a study of cytomegalovirus exposure and HLA in healthy donors. The PCR contained 60 Vbeta and 13 Jbeta primers. The assay was immunoSEQ multiplex PCR, and TCRdb's table has in-frame clones only and misses some. Of 150,000 to 200,000 clones in the sample, around 83% are singletons; the top ten hold 2% to 2.5%. Sequencing input: PBMCs. These receptors originate from a man between 18 and 35 years old in good health and CMV-seropositive.

The chain recombines TRBV6-4 with TRBJ2-1; weak D call: TRBD2 (6 bases). The V end lost 3 bases, the J end lost 0 bases, and 6 bases lay between the germline ends. Germline V CDR1 and CDR2: MRHNA, SNTAGT. This CDR3 has 14 amino acids. The CDR3 is CASSEGGSYNEQFF. CDR3 DNA: TGTGCCAGCAGTGAGGGGGGCTCCTACAATGAGCAGTTCTTC.

Turning to this clone: The junction differs from germline at one of its ends, possibly a read error. J is TRBJ2-6 and V is TRBV4-1; tentatively, D is TRBD1 (5 bases). The CDR3 is made up of 19 amino acids. Germline V CDR1 and CDR2: MGHRA, YSYEKL. This chain's CDR3 is CASSQGGSTFSSGANGLTF. The CDR3 nucleotides read TGCGCCAGCAGCCAAGGCGGCAGTACGTTTAGCTCTGGGGCCAACGGCCTGACTTTC.

V is TRBV9 and J is TRBJ1-6, with D possibly matching TRBD1 (6 bases). Trimming shortened V by 0 bases and J by 8 bases, and 12 bases separated the two germline ends. The CDR3 is 15 residues long. CDR1 is SGDLS and CDR2 is YYNGEE in the germline V gene. The CDR3 reads CASSVEQGFDSPLHF. As DNA, the CDR3 is TGTGCCAGCAGCGTAGAACAGGGTTTTGATTCACCCCTCCACTTT.

CDR3 in DNA: TGTGCCAGCAGGGGCTCTAGCCACCCTTCCGCAGATACGCAGTATTTT. It specifies CASRGSSHPSADTQYF. The genes are TRBV5-4 and TRBJ2-3, with D perhaps TRBD2 (5 bases). This CDR3 spans 16 amino acids. With 5 bases removed from V and 4 bases from J, the gap between germline ends came to 20 bases. Germline CDR1 SGHNT, CDR2 YYREEE (reference sequence).

The chain uses TRBV12-5 and TRBJ2-5, with 9 bases aligning to TRBD1. Trimming cost V 4 bases and J 1 base; bases outside gene matches: 1. Germline CDR1 and CDR2: LGHNT and FRNRAP. This CDR3 has 14 residues. CDR3 region: CASGSTGGQETQYF. The CDR3 nucleotides read TGTGCTAGTGGTTCGACAGGGGGCCAAGAGACCCAGTACTTC. Together with reference TRBV12-5 and TRBJ2-5, the CDR3 gives the full variable domain: DARVTQTPRHKVTEMGQEVTMRCQPILGHNTVFWYRQTMMQGLELLAYFRNRAPLDDSGMPKDRFSAEMPDATLATLKIQPSEPRDSAVYFCASGSTGGQETQYFGPGTRLLVL.

The chain is built from TRBV9 and TRBJ2-7; 8 bases fit TRBD1. Germline loops: CDR1 SGDLS, CDR2 YYNGEE. With 0 bases clipped from V and 2 bases from J, the junction kept 1 base outside the gene matches. This CDR3 is 14 amino acids long. CDR3 sequence (DNA): TGTGCCAGCAGCGTAGGACAGGGGACCTACGAGCAGTACTTC. It specifies CASSVGQGTYEQYF.

Only a few counts were recorded for this clone. This chain links TRBV5-4 with TRBJ1-6, with D tentatively TRBD1 (5 bases). The germline V gene encodes CDR1 SGHNT and CDR2 YYREEE (reference sequence). V lost 2 bases, J lost 8 bases, and 14 bases lay in between. The CDR3 has 15 residues. CDR3 protein: CASSFQGVVDSPLHF. The DNA of the CDR3 is TGTGCCAGCAGCTTCCAGGGTGTTGTAGATTCACCCCTCCACTTT.

The CDR3 reads CASSLNGVSYNEQFF. The CDR3 coding sequence is TGTGCCAGCAGCCTAAACGGGGTCAGCTACAATGAGCAGTTCTTC. The gene calls are TRBV11-2 and TRBJ2-1, with a tentative D call TRBD2 (5 bases). Trimming took off 5 bases at V and 3 bases at J, with 14 bases between the two ends. Germline CDR1 is SGHAT and CDR2 is FQNNGV. The CDR3 length is 15 residues.

The chain joins TRBV5-1 to TRBJ2-7, with TRBD1 identical over 8 bases. The CDR3 is made up of 12 amino acids. J gave up 3 bases and V 5 bases, and 1 base lay outside the gene matches. Germline V CDR1 and CDR2: SGHRS, YFSETQ. For the CDR3, the DNA is TGCGCCAGCAGGGGGACAGGCTACGAGCAGTACTTC. Translation gives CASRGTGYEQYF.

V and J are TRBV5-1 and TRBJ2-1; D may be TRBD1 (6 bases). Looked up from germline, CDR1 is SGHRS and CDR2 is YFSETQ. This CDR3 has 12 residues. Trimming removed 4 bases from V and 14 bases from J, with 16 bases in between. The CDR3 is CASSNDRTRKFF. In DNA, the CDR3 is TGCGCCAGCAGCAACGACAGGACTCGAAAGTTCTTC. Filled out from reference TRBV5-1 and TRBJ2-1, the complete variable domain reads KAGVTQTPRYLIKTRGQQVTLSCSPISGHRSVSWYQQTPGQGLQFLFEYFSETQRNKGNFPGRFSGRQFSNSRSEMNVSTLELGDSALYLCASSNDRTRKFFGPGTRLTVL.

This clone showed up just once. The rearrangement uses TRBV5-1 and TRBJ2-1; 8 positions match TRBD1. With V trimmed by 4 bases and J by 5 bases, 8 bases remained unmatched. Germline CDR1 reads SGHRS; CDR2 reads YFSETQ. The CDR3 is made up of 15 amino acids. The CDR3: CASSPRTGTNNEQFF. The CDR3 nucleotides read TGCGCCAGCAGCCCAAGGACAGGGACAAACAATGAGCAGTTCTTC.

This clone appeared once. The CDR3 coding sequence is TGTGCCAGCAGCTTCTTAGCGGGGGATGACAATGAGCAGTTCTTC. Its translation is CASSFLAGDDNEQFF. The rearrangement uses TRBV12-1 and TRBJ2-1; the table's D call of TRBD2 was not tested on the DNA. TRBV12-1 is flagged as a pseudogene. The CDR3 is made up of 15 amino acids.

V gene TRBV7-2 combines with J gene TRBJ2-7; no definite D call. Trimming left V 3 bases short and J 2 bases short, with 5 bases between. Per germline, CDR1 SGHTA and CDR2 FQGNSA. This CDR3 region has 12 residues. The CDR3 DNA is TGTGCCAGCAGCTTTCGGGCCTACGAGCAGTACTTC. This gives the protein CASSFRAYEQYF.

This chain connects TRBV11-1 to TRBJ2-7, with D possibly TRBD2 on 6 matching bases. Germline lookup yields CDR1 SGHAT and CDR2 FQDESV (reference sequence). There are 15 residues in the CDR3. The V gene lost 1 base and the J gene lost 3 bases, with 13 bases spanning the gap. This CDR3 is CASSLGSAGYYEQYF. The CDR3 DNA follows: TGTGCCAGCAGCTTAGGATCAGCGGGTTACTACGAGCAGTACTTC.

The chain combines TRBV6-5 with TRBJ1-6; no clear D gene. Germline V gene data show CDR1 as MNHEY and CDR2 as SVGAGI. V lost 4 bases, J lost 10 bases, and 11 bases lay in between. The CDR3 is 13 residues long. The CDR3 loop is CASSLGGQSPLHF. Written as DNA, the CDR3 is TGTGCCAGCAGTTTAGGAGGGCAGTCACCCCTCCACTTT.

This clone came up once. One end of the junction does not line up with germline, which may come from a read error. The rearrangement links TRBV27 to TRBJ2-6; possible D gene TRBD1, 5 bases. The CDR3 is made up of 13 amino acids. Germline V CDR1 and CDR2: MNHEY, SMNVEV (reference sequence). The CDR3 region is CASGLSGANGLTF. In DNA, the CDR3 is TGTGCCAGCGGGCTCTCTGGGGCCAACGGCCTGACTTTC.

This clone was seen a few times. V and J are TRBV7-2 and TRBJ2-7; tentative D call: TRBD2 (5 bases). V was clipped by 5 bases and J by 7 bases, with 12 bases between them. Germline V gene sequence: CDR1 SGHTA, CDR2 FQGNSA. The CDR3 is 12 amino acids. The CDR3 spells CASSATRREQYF. Here the CDR3 DNA reads TGTGCCAGCAGCGCAACTAGGCGTGAGCAGTACTTC.

The rearrangement uses TRBV6-5 and TRBJ2-7; D is unresolved. Looked up from germline, CDR1 is MNHEY and CDR2 is SVGAGI. The CDR3 is made up of 16 amino acids. V was cut by 0 bases and J by 0 bases, with 12 bases left in between. CDR3 DNA sequence: TGTGCCAGCAGTTACTCGAATCCGCTCAGCTCCTACGAGCAGTACTTC. It specifies CASSYSNPLSSYEQYF.

The rearrangement links TRBV4-1 to TRBJ1-5, with TRBD1 as a possible D gene (5 bases). Germline CDR1 and CDR2: MGHRA and YSYEKL. This CDR3 contains 14 residues. The V gene lost 1 base and the J gene lost 4 bases, with 8 bases spanning the gap. CDR3 amino acids: CASSQGRTNQPQHF. The CDR3 DNA sequence: TGCGCCAGCAGCCAAGGACGGACAAATCAGCCCCAGCATTTT.

CDR3 sequence: CASSETGTGELFF. The CDR3 nucleotides are TGCGCCAGCAGCGAAACAGGCACCGGGGAGCTGTTTTTT. V and J are TRBV5-1 and TRBJ2-2, with D possibly matching TRBD1 (5 bases). Germline V CDR1 and CDR2: SGHRS, YFSETQ. The CDR3 totals 13 residues. V shed 4 bases and J shed 4 bases, with 8 bases lying between them. Full variable domain (outside the CDR3, taken from reference TRBV5-1 and TRBJ2-2): KAGVTQTPRYLIKTRGQQVTLSCSPISGHRSVSWYQQTPGQGLQFLFEYFSETQRNKGNFPGRFSGRQFSNSRSEMNVSTLELGDSALYLCASSETGTGELFFGEGSRLTVL.

The V call is TRBV19, the J call TRBJ2-7; TRBD1 matches at 11 bases. CDR1 is LNHDA and CDR2 is SQIVND in the germline V gene (reference sequence). With 2 bases clipped from V and 3 bases from J, the junction kept 3 bases outside the gene matches. The CDR3 has 15 residues. This CDR3 reads CASSIRTGGHYEQYF. The CDR3 nucleotides are TGTGCCAGTAGTATAAGGACAGGGGGCCACTACGAGCAGTACTTC.

This chain connects TRBV5-8 to TRBJ2-7; tentatively, D is TRBD1 (6 bases). V lost 0 bases, J lost 1 base, and 14 bases lay in between. Germline-derived CDR1 and CDR2 are SGHTS and YDEGEE. CDR3 length: 16 residues. CDR3 region: CASSLGQGTGSYEQYF. The DNA for the CDR3 is TGTGCCAGCAGCTTGGGGCAGGGAACAGGGTCCTACGAGCAGTACTTC.

The chain joins TRBV7-2 to TRBJ2-5, with a possible D match to TRBD1 (5 bases). The germline V and J ends were trimmed by 5 bases and 10 bases, with 14 bases remaining between them. Germline values: CDR1 SGHTA, CDR2 FQGNSA. The CDR3 is made up of 12 amino acids. CDR3 DNA sequence: TGTGCCAGCAGCCCTCCTGGGGCGGTCCAGTACTTC. Its translation: CASSPPGAVQYF. The full variable domain, completed using reference TRBV7-2 and TRBJ2-5, is GAGVSQSPSNKVTEKGKDVELRCDPISGHTALYWYRQSLGQGLEFLIYFQGNSAPDKSGLPSDRFSAERTGGSVSTLTIQRTQQEDSAVYLCASSPPGAVQYFGPGTRLLVL.

This clone has only one observation. The chain carries TRBV5-4 and TRBJ2-7, with TRBD2 matching over 9 bases. The CDR3 has 16 amino acids. Germline V gene sequence: CDR1 SGHNT, CDR2 YYREEE (reference sequence). V lost 2 bases and J lost 3; bases outside the gene matches: 9. The CDR3 nucleotides are TGTGCCAGCAGCTTTGGGCCAGCGGGGGGTAACTACGAGCAGTACTTC. It codes for CASSFGPAGGNYEQYF.

V is TRBV5-1 and J is TRBJ2-1; TRBD1 agrees at 7 bases. Germline-derived CDR1 and CDR2 are SGHRS and YFSETQ. The CDR3 consists of 16 residues. V lost 4 bases and J lost 0; bases outside the gene matches: 7. CDR3 amino acids: CASSPETGSSYNEQFF. The CDR3, as DNA: TGCGCCAGCAGCCCGGAGACAGGGAGCTCCTACAATGAGCAGTTCTTC.

This clone was seen just once. The chain recombines TRBV6-1 with TRBJ2-5; 11 bases align to TRBD2. The CDR3 is made up of 15 amino acids. Germline V gene lookup returns CDR1 MNHNS and CDR2 SASEGT. V was pared by 7 bases and J by 2 bases, with 6 bases of the junction left unmatched. CDR3 nucleotide sequence: TGTGCCAGCATGGGGACTAGCGGAGTTCAAGAGACCCAGTACTTC. This gives the protein CASMGTSGVQETQYF.

This chain connects TRBV19 to TRBJ1-1; possibly TRBD1 for D (5 bases). This CDR3 has 13 amino acids. Trimming took 3 bases from V and 1 from J, leaving 6 bases between them. CDR1 is LNHDA, CDR2 SQIVND, per germline (reference sequence). The CDR3 loop is CASSIDRNTEAFF. The CDR3 coding sequence is TGTGCCAGTAGTATCGACAGGAACACTGAAGCTTTCTTT.